The 30 T cell receptor beta chains presented below share a single source sample, sequenced in a study of blood T cells in healthy people across ages. The use of a sample-barcoded 5' primer and a J-beta primer mix characterized a second PCR of roughly 6 to 12 cycles. TCRdb redid the calling of the 5' RACE reads with MiXCR, one entry per CDR3 protein. The sample lists about 770,000 distinct CDR3 sequences, about 42% occurring once. Sequencing was performed on blood. The receptors originated from a man aged 55 to 70 in good health.

CDR3 in amino acids: CAISESTLRPYEQYF. The CDR3 nucleotides are TGTGCCATCAGTGAGTCGACTCTCAGACCCTACGAGCAGTACTTC. V is TRBV10-3 and J is TRBJ2-7; D not certain. With 0 bases removed from V and 2 bases from J, the gap between germline ends came to 11 bases. CDR3 length: 15 residues. CDR1 is ENHRY, CDR2 SYGVKD, per germline.

The chain carries TRBV13 and TRBJ1-2; TRBD1 matches 12 bases. CDR1 and CDR2 (germline): PRHDT, FYEKMQ (reference sequence). This CDR3 is built from 16 residues. V shed 0 bases and J 8 bases; nucleotides not matched to a gene: 7. The CDR3 DNA is TGTGCCAGCAGCTTAGGTTCCCGGGACAGGGGGCCAGGCTACACCTTC. Amino acid sequence: CASSLGSRDRGPGYTF.

The gene calls are TRBV7-8 and TRBJ1-6; D unresolved. CDR1 is SGHVS and CDR2 is FQNEAQ in the germline V gene. V lost 1 base to trimming and J lost 0 bases, with 4 bases between them. The CDR3 consists of 15 residues. CDR3 loop: CASSLGYSYNSPLHF. CDR3 nucleotide sequence: TGTGCCAGCAGCTTAGGCTACTCCTATAATTCACCCCTCCACTTT.

The gene calls are TRBV21-1 and TRBJ2-7; TRBD1 is the table's D call, not checked against the DNA. TRBV21-1 is labeled a pseudogene. The CDR3 sequence is 12 residues long. The CDR3 DNA sequence: TGTGCCAGCAGAAAGACAGGCTACGAGCAGTACTTC. Encoded protein: CASRKTGYEQYF.

The chain recombines TRBV14 with TRBJ2-3, with 7 bases identical to TRBD2. This CDR3 region has 15 residues. CDR1 is SGHDN, CDR2 FVKESK, per germline. The V segment lost 1 base and the J segment 1 base; nucleotides outside the gene matches: 2. CDR3 DNA: TGTGCCAGCAGCCAAGGGGACTACCGCACAGATACGCAGTATTTT. It translates to CASSQGDYRTDTQYF.

The gene calls are TRBV12-3 or TRBV12-4 and TRBJ1-4; 7 bases are a match to TRBD1. With 4 bases clipped from V and 8 bases from J, the junction kept 7 bases outside the gene matches. The CDR3 sequence is 14 residues long. The CDR3: CASSSRQGGEKLFF. CDR3 bases: TGTGCCAGCAGTTCGAGACAGGGAGGGGAAAAACTGTTTTTT.

This clonotype was detected only a few times. The chain links TRBV30 to TRBJ1-5; D is uncertain. This CDR3 has 14 amino acids. The germline gives CDR1 GTSNPN, CDR2 SVGIG (reference sequence). V lost 2 bases, J lost 1 base, and 9 bases lay in between. CDR3 loop: CAWSFGLSNQPQHF. CDR3 nucleotides: TGTGCCTGGAGTTTTGGATTAAGCAATCAGCCCCAGCATTTT.

This clonotype was detected only a few times. The CDR3, as DNA: TGTGCCTGGAGTGTCCAGGGATATAATTCACCCCTCCACTTT. This gives the protein CAWSVQGYNSPLHF. This chain links TRBV30 with TRBJ1-6, with D perhaps TRBD1 (5 bases). Germline V gene data show CDR1 as GTSNPN and CDR2 as SVGIG (reference sequence). The V end lost 0 bases, the J end lost 4 bases, and 7 bases lay between the germline ends. CDR3 length equals 14 residues. Using reference TRBV30 and TRBJ1-6 for the parts outside the CDR3, the full variable domain is SQTIHQWPATLVQPVGSPLSLECTVEGTSNPNLYWYRQAAGRGLQLLFYSVGIGQISSEVPQNLSASRPQDRQFILSSKKLLLSDSGFYLCAWSVQGYNSPLHFGNGTRLTVT.

V and J are TRBV24-1 and TRBJ2-7; D assignment may be TRBD1 or TRBD2 (5 bases each). CDR3 length: 11 amino acids. Germline lookup yields CDR1 KGHDR and CDR2 SFDVKD. V shed 3 bases and J shed 6 bases, with 5 bases lying between them. CDR3: CATSDGGEQYF. The CDR3 DNA sequence: TGTGCCACCAGTGATGGGGGCGAGCAGTACTTC.

The chain joins TRBV5-1 to TRBJ1-6; D is unresolved. Trimming left V 1 base short and J 4 bases short, with 9 bases between. The CDR3 has 15 amino acids. Germline values: CDR1 SGHRS, CDR2 YFSETQ. As DNA, the CDR3 is TGCGCCAGCAGCTTGACAGTCTATTATAATTCACCCCTCCACTTT. Encoded protein: CASSLTVYYNSPLHF.

The chain has TRBV27 and TRBJ1-1; perhaps TRBD1 as D (5 bases). The CDR3 sequence is 16 residues long. Germline loops: CDR1 MNHEY, CDR2 SMNVEV (reference sequence). V was pared by 3 bases and J by 5 bases, with 19 bases between. The CDR3 protein is CASSFQAGIILTEAFF. The CDR3 DNA sequence: TGTGCCAGCAGTTTTCAGGCAGGGATTATATTGACTGAAGCTTTCTTT.

This clonotype showed up many times. The V call is TRBV5-1, the J call TRBJ2-7; TRBD2 is a possible D gene (5 bases). The V and J ends lost 4 bases and 4 bases respectively, with 12 bases between them. The CDR3 is made up of 13 amino acids. Germline V gene data show CDR1 as SGHRS and CDR2 as YFSETQ. CDR3 bases: TGCGCCAGCAGCCTCCTCCGGGGTTACGAGCAGTACTTC. Translation: CASSLLRGYEQYF. Full variable domain (missing parts from reference TRBV5-1 and TRBJ2-7): KAGVTQTPRYLIKTRGQQVTLSCSPISGHRSVSWYQQTPGQGLQFLFEYFSETQRNKGNFPGRFSGRQFSNSRSEMNVSTLELGDSALYLCASSLLRGYEQYFGPGTRLTVT.

The chain employs TRBV6-2 or TRBV6-3 and TRBJ1-5; D remains unclear. CDR1 MNHEY and CDR2 SVGEGT come from the germline V gene. V was pared by 2 bases and J by 4 bases, with 6 bases between. The CDR3 extends over 13 amino acids. CDR3 in DNA: TGTGCCAGCAGTTACGCGGGTAATCAGCCCCAGCATTTT. It yields the protein CASSYAGNQPQHF.

The V call is TRBV12-3 or TRBV12-4, the J call TRBJ2-5, with 9 bases that match TRBD1. Germline trimming cut 6 bases from V and 1 base from J; bases unmatched to any gene: 3. The CDR3 has 14 residues. In DNA form, the CDR3 reads TGTGCCAGCAGGACAGGGGGGTTCCAAGAGACCCAGTACTTC. This gives the protein CASRTGGFQETQYF.

A few counts support this clonotype. The chain recombines TRBV20-1 with TRBJ2-5; possibly TRBD1 or TRBD2 for D (6 bases each). The V end lost 5 bases, the J end lost 3 bases, and 13 bases lay between the germline ends. This CDR3 has 13 residues. Germline CDR1 is DFQATT and CDR2 is SNEGSKA (reference sequence). In DNA form, the CDR3 reads TGCAGTGCTGAGGGGGGCAGGGAAGAGACCCAGTACTTC. Encoded protein: CSAEGGREETQYF.

This clonotype showed up just a few times. The chain carries TRBV4-3 and TRBJ1-4; unclear D gene. Trimming pared 1 base from V and 0 bases from J, leaving 6 bases between. The CDR3 covers 15 residues. The germline V gene has CDR1 LGHNA and CDR2 YSLEER. CDR3 sequence reads: CASSQGGTTNEKLFF. The CDR3 DNA is TGCGCCAGCAGCCAAGGGGGAACAACTAATGAAAAACTGTTTTTT.

The chain recombines TRBV11-3 with TRBJ2-5; D is perhaps TRBD1 (5 bases). The DNA end lines up better with TRBJ2-7; the J call may be wrong. The CDR3 totals 13 residues. The germline gives CDR1 SGHNT, CDR2 YENEEA. The CDR3 DNA follows: TGTGCCAGCAAGAGGCAGGGTGGTTACGAGCAGTACTTC. This translates into CASKRQGGYEQYF.

The rearrangement links TRBV29-1 to TRBJ1-1; D call uncertain. The ends were cut back, 4 bases at V and 6 bases at J, with 6 bases in the middle. Germline CDR1 and CDR2: SQVTM and ANQGSEA. The CDR3 is 10 residues long. The CDR3 DNA is TGCAGCGTTGCCCCCTCTGAAGCTTTCTTT. Its translation is CSVAPSEAFF.

In its sample, this clonotype was seen a few times. This chain connects TRBV6-2 or TRBV6-3 to TRBJ2-3; either TRBD1 or TRBD2 may fit D (5 bases each). CDR1 is MNHEY and CDR2 is SVGEGT in the germline V gene. With 7 bases removed from V and 8 bases from J, the gap between germline ends came to 19 bases. The CDR3 spans 14 residues. The CDR3 nucleotides read TGTGCCAGCACCGGCATCGGGACGTTGGTTACGCAGTATTTT. Amino acids: CASTGIGTLVTQYF.

The chain combines TRBV6-5 with TRBJ2-3; 8 nucleotides match TRBD1. The CDR3 runs 16 residues. With 5 bases clipped from V and 3 bases from J, the junction kept 10 bases outside the gene matches. CDR1 MNHEY and CDR2 SVGAGI come from the germline V gene. Here the CDR3 reads CASSRAAGGPTDTQYF. For the CDR3, the DNA is TGTGCCAGCAGTCGCGCCGCAGGGGGCCCGACAGATACGCAGTATTTT.

This clonotype was detected only a few times. The chain links TRBV10-3 to TRBJ2-1; TRBD1 matches 9 bases. The germline gives CDR1 ENHRY, CDR2 SYGVKD. The ends lost 7 bases at V and 2 bases at J; junction bases unmatched: 6. This CDR3 spans 15 amino acids. CDR3: CAIKSGTGTYNEQFF. DNA of the CDR3: TGTGCCATCAAGTCCGGGACAGGGACCTACAATGAGCAGTTCTTC.

A single count supports this clonotype. The gene calls are TRBV30 and TRBJ2-4; weak D call: TRBD2 (5 bases). Near its end, the DNA agrees better with TRBJ2-7, so the J call may be wrong. The length of the CDR3 is 13 residues. CDR1 GTSNPN and CDR2 SVGIG come from the germline V gene (reference sequence). CDR3 in amino acids: CAWSEGSTYEQYF. The CDR3 bases are TGTGCCTGGAGCGAGGGATCAACCTACGAGCAGTACTTC.

V gene TRBV20-1 combines with J gene TRBJ2-7; tentative D call: TRBD1 (5 bases). The CDR3 contains 15 residues. Per the germline V gene, CDR1 is DFQATT and CDR2 is SNEGSKA (reference sequence). The ends were cut back, 3 bases at V and 2 bases at J, with 17 bases in the middle. The CDR3 DNA reads as TGCAGTGCTAGGGGGCCCTGGACGGCCACCTACGAGCAGTACTTC. Its protein product is CSARGPWTATYEQYF.

This clonotype was counted between two and nine times. This chain uses TRBV6-2 or TRBV6-3 with TRBJ2-1; tentatively, D is TRBD2 (5 bases). The CDR3 length is 13 residues. With 0 bases removed from V and 10 bases from J, the gap between germline ends came to 10 bases. Germline V gene data show CDR1 as MNHEY and CDR2 as SVGEGT. In DNA, the CDR3 is TGTGCCAGCAGTTACTCGGAGGCTACGGAGCAGTTCTTC. It yields the protein CASSYSEATEQFF.

This chain connects TRBV10-3 to TRBJ1-5, with D maybe TRBD1 (6 bases). CDR3 length equals 14 residues. Trimming took 10 bases from V and 0 from J, leaving 13 bases between them. The V gene's germline CDR1 is ENHRY and CDR2 SYGVKD. Here the CDR3 reads CATGEEASNQPQHF. The CDR3 DNA reads TGTGCCACAGGGGAGGAAGCTAGCAATCAGCCCCAGCATTTT.

This chain joins TRBV5-1 and TRBJ1-2; 10 positions agree with TRBD1. V lost 2 bases and J lost 1; bases outside the gene matches: 11. Germline CDR1 SGHRS, CDR2 YFSETQ. The CDR3 is 18 residues long. CDR3 amino acids: CASSLLPGTGDFNYGYTF. As DNA, the CDR3 is TGCGCCAGCAGCTTACTACCCGGGACAGGGGACTTTAACTATGGCTACACCTTC. Filled out from reference TRBV5-1 and TRBJ1-2, the complete variable domain reads KAGVTQTPRYLIKTRGQQVTLSCSPISGHRSVSWYQQTPGQGLQFLFEYFSETQRNKGNFPGRFSGRQFSNSRSEMNVSTLELGDSALYLCASSLLPGTGDFNYGYTFGSGTRLTVV.

This clonotype has more than one count but fewer than ten. V is TRBV27 and J is TRBJ2-7, with TRBD1 as a possible D gene (5 bases). V was trimmed by 5 bases and J by 3 bases, leaving 20 bases between them. This CDR3 is built from 16 residues. Germline V CDR1 and CDR2: MNHEY, SMNVEV (reference sequence). The chain's CDR3 is CASSLKSGFPFYEQYF. The CDR3 nucleotides are TGTGCCAGCAGTCTGAAGTCAGGGTTCCCATTCTACGAGCAGTACTTC.

The genes are TRBV20-1 and TRBJ2-2, with 8 bases aligning to TRBD2. This CDR3 is built from 14 residues. V gave up 0 bases and J gave up 13 bases; unmatched junction bases: 10. Germline V gives CDR1 DFQATT, CDR2 SNEGSKA (reference sequence). The CDR3 region has the DNA TGCAGTGCTAGAGATTTAGCGGGGTTAGGTGGGCTGTTTTTT. Translating it yields CSARDLAGLGGLFF.

The gene calls are TRBV25-1 and TRBJ2-1; a weak D match, TRBD2 (6 bases). The CDR3 covers 15 residues. Trimming left V 7 bases short and J 1 base short, with 14 bases between. The germline V gene has CDR1 MGHDK and CDR2 SYGVNS. DNA for the CDR3: TGTGCCAGCAATGAGGGACTGATGTCCTACAATGAGCAGTTCTTC. This translates into CASNEGLMSYNEQFF.

This clonotype turned up a few times. V and J are TRBV5-6 and TRBJ2-5, with D uncertain. CDR3 length equals 18 residues. Germline CDR1 reads SGHDT; CDR2 reads YYEEEE. V shed 0 bases and J shed 2 bases, with 20 bases lying between them. The chain's CDR3 is CASSLVAHTDEKQETQYF. CDR3 DNA: TGTGCCAGCAGCTTGGTGGCCCACACCGACGAAAAACAAGAGACCCAGTACTTC.